This is a list of T cell receptor beta chains from one sample in a study of regulatory and conventional T cells in RAG deficiency. Only in-frame clones appear in the TCRdb table, and some are missing; sequencing was by immunoSEQ multiplex PCR. The sample consists of roughly 29,000 clones, 85% to 95% of them appearing once. The same sample was also studied in work on regulatory T cells.

The sequenced sample was Tregs sorted from blood. The receptors shown here come from a human donor in good health. The CDR3 runs from the conserved cysteine through the conserved F or W.

TRBV6-6,CASSSLMTGGHEEAFF
TRBV2,CASRPTTTEQYF
TRBV7-9,CASSSSRGASYEQYF
TRBV10-3,CAISASYEQYF
TRBV19,CASSLRTGNGYTF
TRBV10-3,CAISESVRGTEAFF
TRBV11-3,CASSLDQISPEQFF
TRBV25-1,CARIPPRGYTF
TRBV7-2,CASSARQGWGNQPQHF
TRBV4-1,CASSRSTGQGRNTIYF
TRBV5-6,CASSFGGLNTEAFF
TRBV11-2,CAIKANFSYNEQFF
TRBV5-6,CASSFSQGRSTDTQYF
TRBV6-1,CASSSQLAWYF
TRBV6-5,CASKSVPRAGYTF
TRBV5-1,CASSPGAAYEKLFF
TRBV9,CASSMTGQGVNYGYTF
TRBV27,CASSQLLGVSYNEQFF
TRBV12-5,CASAPVDKSGFNQPQHF
TRBV2,CASSVSGSVDTQYF
TRBV20-1,CSVNFPYGYTF
TRBV20-1,CSAMTDQPQHF
TRBV10-1,CASSDGTSSYEQYF
TRBV29-1,CSASGDSRGTDTQYF
TRBV28,CASSSQGRINEKLFF
TRBV19,CASTHRRKGSGGEKLFF
TRBV9,CASSAVTTGELFF